This T cell receptor beta chain was recovered during a study of identical twins. Overall study results and limits: While abundant cord blood beta clonotypes carried fewer insertions, memory repertoires showed no such pattern.

A note on this clonotype: No antigen is known for it.

CDR3 length: 13 amino acids. V shed 3 bases and J 8 bases; nucleotides not matched to a gene: 6. Each CDR3 protein gets one entry after TCRdb re-called the 5' RACE reads with MiXCR. The data hold roughly 690,000 distinct CDR3 sequences, with roughly 6.2% observed a single time. The receptor was isolated from a man aged 18 to 30 in good health. The sample consisted of naive T cells sorted from blood. This chain links TRBV12-3 or TRBV12-4 with TRBJ1-1, with 7 bases matching TRBD1. The CDR3 DNA reads TGTGCCAGCAGTTTTATGGTGGACAGGGAAGCTTTCTTT. This encodes CASSFMVDREAFF.